The 32 T cell receptor beta chains below were found in one sample sequenced in a study of cytotoxic CD8 clonotypes in ibrutinib-treated CLL. Measured with immunoSEQ multiplex PCR; TCRdb has only the in-frame clones, and not every one. Of just over 200,000 clones listed, 60% to 80% are singletons. The sample consisted of PBMCs, taken after 12 months of ibrutinib treatment. These receptors came from a human donor with chronic lymphocytic leukemia.

The chain uses TRBV5-1 and TRBJ2-3; 14 nucleotides line up with TRBD2. Germline CDR1 is SGHRS and CDR2 is YFSETQ. The V segment lost 0 bases and the J segment 8 bases; nucleotides outside the gene matches: 2. The CDR3 consists of 15 residues. The CDR3 protein is CASSLETSGGATQYF. The CDR3 nucleotides read TGCGCCAGCAGCTTGGAGACTAGCGGGGGGGCTACGCAGTATTTT. Full variable domain (remainder filled in from reference TRBV5-1 and TRBJ2-3): KAGVTQTPRYLIKTRGQQVTLSCSPISGHRSVSWYQQTPGQGLQFLFEYFSETQRNKGNFPGRFSGRQFSNSRSEMNVSTLELGDSALYLCASSLETSGGATQYFGPGTRLTVL.

The gene calls are TRBV18 and TRBJ2-7, with 9 positions matching TRBD1. Trimming cost V 6 bases and J 5 bases; bases outside gene matches: 8. The CDR3 runs 14 residues. Germline V lookup: CDR1 KGHSH, CDR2 LQKENI. DNA of the CDR3: TGTGCCAGCTCCCGCCAACAGGGGGCGGACGAGCAGTACTTC. Encoded protein: CASSRQQGADEQYF.

V usage is TRBV30 and J usage is TRBJ1-5; D ambiguous. CDR1 is GTSNPN, CDR2 SVGIG, per germline (reference sequence). The CDR3 totals 13 residues. V gave up 1 base and J gave up 3 bases, with 7 bases separating them. In DNA, the CDR3 is TGTGCCTGGAGTGAACAGCCCAATCAGCCCCAGCATTTT. The encoded protein is CAWSEQPNQPQHF.

V is TRBV6-5 and J is TRBJ1-5; no clear D. Germline V lookup: CDR1 MNHEY, CDR2 SVGAGI. The CDR3 consists of 13 residues. Between the trimmed V and J ends, which lost 1 base and 4 bases, there was a span of 5 bases. Here the CDR3 reads CASSYLGNQPQHF. The CDR3 DNA follows: TGTGCCAGCAGTTACTTAGGGAATCAGCCCCAGCATTTT.

This chain links TRBV7-9 with TRBJ2-7; D could derive from TRBD1 or TRBD2 (5 bases each). CDR3 size: 14 residues. With 5 bases removed from V and 2 bases from J, the gap between germline ends came to 13 bases. CDR1 is SEHNR and CDR2 is FQNEAQ in the germline V gene (reference sequence). The CDR3 nucleotides read TGTGCCAGCAGCCCTGGGGACGGGGCCTACGAGCAGTACTTC. It codes for CASSPGDGAYEQYF.

The CDR3 here is CASSARQGEAEKLFF. DNA of the CDR3: TGTGCCAGCAGCGCCCGACAGGGCGAGGCTGAAAAACTGTTTTTT. This sequence joins TRBV7-9 and TRBJ1-4; 7 bases align to TRBD1. The V gene's germline CDR1 is SEHNR and CDR2 FQNEAQ (reference sequence). The CDR3 covers 15 residues. Losses at the gene ends were 5 bases for V and 7 bases for J; bases not matched to a gene: 10. Full variable domain (remainder filled in from reference TRBV7-9 and TRBJ1-4): DTGVSQNPRHKITKRGQNVTFRCDPISEHNRLYWYRQTLGQGPEFLTYFQNEAQLEKSRLLSDRFSAERPKGSFSTLEIQRTEQGDSAMYLCASSARQGEAEKLFFGSGTQLSVL.

The V and J genes are TRBV19 and TRBJ1-1, with 8 bases identical to TRBD1. Losses at the gene ends were 7 bases for V and 1 base for J; bases not matched to a gene: 11. CDR3 length: 16 amino acids. Germline values: CDR1 LNHDA, CDR2 SQIVND (reference sequence). Here the CDR3 reads CASTLRIGTGNTEAFF. DNA for the CDR3: TGTGCCAGTACCCTACGGATTGGGACAGGGAACACTGAAGCTTTCTTT.

The genes are TRBV28 and TRBJ2-1; D remains ambiguous. This CDR3 has 15 amino acids. V shed 3 bases and J shed 0 bases, with 9 bases lying between them. Germline lookup yields CDR1 MDHEN and CDR2 SYDVKM. The CDR3 nucleotides are TGTGCCAGCAGTTTCGACTCACTCTCCTACAATGAGCAGTTCTTC. As protein: CASSFDSLSYNEQFF.

The chain links TRBV9 to TRBJ2-1; 10 bases map to TRBD2. The CDR3 runs to 16 residues. Germline CDR1 is SGDLS and CDR2 is YYNGEE. V lost 2 bases to trimming and J lost 2 bases; unmatched junction nucleotides: 4. The CDR3 loop reads CASSVILAGAYNEQFF. The DNA of the CDR3 is TGTGCCAGCAGCGTGATTCTAGCGGGAGCCTACAATGAGCAGTTCTTC.

The chain employs TRBV7-3 and TRBJ2-7, with D perhaps assigned TRBD1 or TRBD2 (6 bases each). V lost 4 bases and J 2 bases, leaving 12 bases between the germline ends. There are 14 residues in the CDR3. Germline assignment: CDR1 SGHTA and CDR2 FQGTGA. As DNA, the CDR3 is TGTGCCAGCAGCTCCGGCGGGACAACCTACGAGCAGTACTTC. This gives the protein CASSSGGTTYEQYF.

The V gene is TRBV28, the J gene TRBJ2-7; D remains unclear. Germline lookup yields CDR1 MDHEN and CDR2 SYDVKM. The ends were cut back, 6 bases at V and 5 bases at J, with 11 bases in the middle. CDR3 length: 12 residues. CDR3: CASSPLKDEQYF. The CDR3, as DNA: TGTGCCAGCAGCCCCCTAAAGGACGAGCAGTACTTC.

V is TRBV27 and J is TRBJ1-1, with D possibly matching TRBD1 (5 bases). The V gene lost 2 bases and the J gene lost 4 bases, with 11 bases spanning the gap. The CDR3 spans 14 residues. CDR1 MNHEY and CDR2 SMNVEV come from the germline V gene (reference sequence). The CDR3: CASSLRGGFTEAFF. For the CDR3, the DNA is TGTGCCAGCAGTTTAAGGGGAGGTTTCACTGAAGCTTTCTTT.

The chain has TRBV5-1 and TRBJ2-6; D uncertain. The CDR3 totals 13 residues. The germline CDR1 and CDR2 sequences are SGHRS and YFSETQ. Trimming pared 7 bases from V and 2 bases from J, leaving 7 bases between. CDR3 residues: CASQETGANVLTF. The CDR3 DNA follows: TGCGCCAGCCAGGAGACTGGGGCCAACGTCCTGACTTTC. Filled out from reference TRBV5-1 and TRBJ2-6, the complete variable domain reads KAGVTQTPRYLIKTRGQQVTLSCSPISGHRSVSWYQQTPGQGLQFLFEYFSETQRNKGNFPGRFSGRQFSNSRSEMNVSTLELGDSALYLCASQETGANVLTFGAGSRLTVL.

This sequence joins TRBV6-5 and TRBJ1-5; D gene uncertain. CDR1 is MNHEY and CDR2 is SVGAGI in the germline V gene. Trimming stripped 5 bases from V and 5 bases from J, with 13 bases between. CDR3 length equals 14 residues. The CDR3 region is CASSPGRQDQPQHF. In DNA, the CDR3 is TGTGCCAGCAGTCCTGGGAGGCAGGATCAGCCCCAGCATTTT.

Concerning this clone: A much larger clone is a single base away; this may be a read error. The chain carries TRBV2 and TRBJ1-2, with unresolved D. V lost 5 bases and J 4 bases, leaving 5 bases between the germline ends. The germline CDR1 and CDR2 sequences are SNHLY and FYNNEI. The CDR3 has 11 amino acids. CDR3 region: CASSSSYGYTF. Here the CDR3 DNA reads TGTGCCAGCAGTTCGAGCTATGGCTACACCTTC.

This clone came up a few times. This chain connects TRBV11-2 to TRBJ2-6; no reliable D call. This CDR3 region has 19 residues. V gave up 0 bases and J gave up 0 bases, with 15 bases separating them. From germline, CDR1 is SGHAT and CDR2 FQNNGV. Here the CDR3 DNA reads TGTGCCAGCAGCTTAGATCTAGGGTTAACGAGCTCTGGGGCCAACGTCCTGACTTTC. Protein product: CASSLDLGLTSSGANVLTF.

CDR3: CASSSGLAGGQETQYF. The DNA of the CDR3 is TGTGCCAGCAGCTCTGGACTAGCGGGGGGGCAGGAGACCCAGTACTTC. This chain links TRBV7-2 with TRBJ2-5, with 15 nucleotides matching TRBD2. Germline values: CDR1 SGHTA, CDR2 FQGNSA. The CDR3 length is 16 residues. The J segment lost 5 bases and the V segment lost 4 bases, leaving 5 bases of the junction unmatched.

The chain combines TRBV29-1 with TRBJ2-3; D gene ambiguous. V lost 5 bases and J 0 bases, leaving 12 bases between the germline ends. Germline CDR1 and CDR2: SQVTM and ANQGSEA. This CDR3 region has 14 residues. This CDR3 reads CSVFPRASTDTQYF. The CDR3 DNA sequence: TGCAGCGTTTTCCCCCGCGCTAGCACAGATACGCAGTATTTT.

This clone was found many times. The chain recombines TRBV2 with TRBJ1-3, with D possibly TRBD1 on 6 matching bases. The CDR3 runs to 14 residues. Per the germline V gene, CDR1 is SNHLY and CDR2 is FYNNEI. V gave up 9 bases and J gave up 0 bases, with 12 bases separating them. The CDR3 sequence is CARRGARSGNTIYF. The CDR3 DNA sequence: TGTGCCAGGCGGGGGGCCCGCTCTGGAAACACCATATATTTT.

This clone was counted many times. CDR3 region: CASSEITGYGYTF. In DNA form, the CDR3 reads TGTGCCAGCAGTGAAATTACAGGGTATGGCTACACCTTC. The chain joins TRBV6-1 to TRBJ1-2; D may be TRBD1 (6 bases). The CDR3 runs 13 residues. Germline values: CDR1 MNHNS, CDR2 SASEGT. V lost 2 bases to trimming and J lost 5 bases, with 9 bases between them.

This clone has at least ten counts. The chain carries TRBV7-3 and TRBJ1-1; the D is unclear. The germline gives CDR1 SGHTA, CDR2 FQGTGA. The ends were cut back, 3 bases at V and 1 base at J, with 6 bases in the middle. There are 13 residues in the CDR3. CDR3 bases: TGTGCCAGCAGCTTCAACAGGAACACTGAAGCTTTCTTT. It translates to CASSFNRNTEAFF.

In DNA form, the CDR3 reads TGTGCCAGCACCCCTCGGCGGGCCTCCTACAATGAGCAGTTCTTC. Protein sequence: CASTPRRASYNEQFF. This chain links TRBV14 with TRBJ2-1; D might be TRBD2 (5 bases). The CDR3 covers 15 residues. The V gene lost 7 bases and the J gene lost 0 bases, with 13 bases spanning the gap. The germline CDR1 and CDR2 sequences are SGHDN and FVKESK.

V is TRBV7-2 and J is TRBJ1-2; 7 bases are shared with TRBD1. The trim removed 5 bases at V and 8 bases at J, leaving 8 bases unmatched. The germline gives CDR1 SGHTA, CDR2 FQGNSA. CDR3 size: 13 residues. The CDR3 is CASSPMGQYGYTF. CDR3 coding DNA: TGTGCCAGCAGCCCCATGGGACAGTACGGCTACACCTTC.

This clone was found many times. Here the CDR3 reads CASSPGQGTDNEQFF. DNA for the CDR3: TGTGCCAGCAGTCCGGGACAGGGGACGGACAATGAGCAGTTCTTC. The rearrangement joins TRBV11-3 to TRBJ2-1; 10 bases match TRBD1. The CDR3 sequence is 15 residues long. The junction had 7 bases not matched to a gene; V was cut back by 6 bases and J by 5 bases. Germline CDR1 and CDR2: SGHNT and YENEEA.

The chain recombines TRBV4-3 with TRBJ1-5; D gene ambiguous. V dropped 4 bases and J dropped 2 bases, with 12 bases sitting between them. The CDR3 is made up of 15 amino acids. The germline V gene has CDR1 LGHNA and CDR2 YSLEER. The CDR3 DNA reads TGCGCCAGCAGCCTTCGGAGGACGGGCAATCAGCCCCAGCATTTT. This codes for CASSLRRTGNQPQHF.

V is TRBV19 and J is TRBJ1-3; the D gene is possibly TRBD1 (5 bases). Germline CDR1 LNHDA, CDR2 SQIVND (reference sequence). The CDR3 contains 14 residues. The V gene lost 6 bases and the J gene lost 4 bases, with 13 bases spanning the gap. This CDR3 reads CASSFRGGGNTIYF. The DNA of the CDR3 is TGTGCCAGTAGCTTCCGGGGCGGAGGAAACACCATATATTTT.

This clone showed up just a few times. The gene calls are TRBV5-1 and TRBJ1-2; D not certain. V lost 3 bases to trimming and J lost 2 bases, with 8 bases between them. This CDR3 spans 13 amino acids. The germline V gene encodes CDR1 SGHRS and CDR2 YFSETQ. The CDR3 bases are TGCGCCAGCAGCTACGGGGAAAACTATGGCTACACCTTC. Translated, it gives CASSYGENYGYTF.

The chain joins TRBV2 to TRBJ2-2, with D possibly called TRBD1 or TRBD2 (6 bases each). Trimming shortened V by 2 bases and J by 2 bases, and 12 bases separated the two germline ends. CDR3 length: 16 residues. The germline V gene has CDR1 SNHLY and CDR2 FYNNEI. For the CDR3, the DNA is TGTGCCAGCAGTGAATTCGGGGGCCCAAACACCGGGGAGCTGTTTTTT. Translation: CASSEFGGPNTGELFF.

V is TRBV29-1 and J is TRBJ1-3; D is undetermined. This CDR3 is built from 14 residues. Germline values: CDR1 SQVTM, CDR2 ANQGSEA. CDR3 region: CSIPPGRAPSTIYF. In DNA form, the CDR3 reads TGCAGTATCCCTCCCGGGAGGGCCCCTTCCACCATATATTTT.

This clone was seen a few times. The rearrangement uses TRBV30 and TRBJ2-2; D is uncertain. Trimming pared 5 bases from V and 1 base from J, leaving 8 bases between. The germline V gene encodes CDR1 GTSNPN and CDR2 SVGIG (reference sequence). CDR3 size: 13 residues. CDR3 sequence (DNA): TGTGCCTGGGAGAATAAGAACACCGGGGAGCTGTTTTTT. As protein: CAWENKNTGELFF. Full variable domain (remainder filled in from reference TRBV30 and TRBJ2-2): SQTIHQWPATLVQPVGSPLSLECTVEGTSNPNLYWYRQAAGRGLQLLFYSVGIGQISSEVPQNLSASRPQDRQFILSSKKLLLSDSGFYLCAWENKNTGELFFGEGSRLTVL.

The chain recombines TRBV30 with TRBJ1-6; D is undetermined. Trimming pared 4 bases from V and 5 bases from J, leaving 6 bases between. Germline CDR1 and CDR2: GTSNPN and SVGIG (reference sequence). The CDR3 extends over 12 amino acids. CDR3 in amino acids: CAWTRNNSPLHF. The CDR3 DNA sequence: TGTGCCTGGACCCGGAATAATTCACCCCTCCACTTT.

This clone was counted a single time. J is TRBJ2-1 and V is TRBV27; no reliable D call. The germline V and J ends were trimmed by 3 bases and 7 bases, with 4 bases remaining between them. The CDR3 has 11 residues. Germline V lookup: CDR1 MNHEY, CDR2 SMNVEV (reference sequence). The CDR3 sequence is CASSLGNEQFF. In DNA form, the CDR3 reads TGTGCCAGCAGTTTGGGGAATGAGCAGTTCTTC.